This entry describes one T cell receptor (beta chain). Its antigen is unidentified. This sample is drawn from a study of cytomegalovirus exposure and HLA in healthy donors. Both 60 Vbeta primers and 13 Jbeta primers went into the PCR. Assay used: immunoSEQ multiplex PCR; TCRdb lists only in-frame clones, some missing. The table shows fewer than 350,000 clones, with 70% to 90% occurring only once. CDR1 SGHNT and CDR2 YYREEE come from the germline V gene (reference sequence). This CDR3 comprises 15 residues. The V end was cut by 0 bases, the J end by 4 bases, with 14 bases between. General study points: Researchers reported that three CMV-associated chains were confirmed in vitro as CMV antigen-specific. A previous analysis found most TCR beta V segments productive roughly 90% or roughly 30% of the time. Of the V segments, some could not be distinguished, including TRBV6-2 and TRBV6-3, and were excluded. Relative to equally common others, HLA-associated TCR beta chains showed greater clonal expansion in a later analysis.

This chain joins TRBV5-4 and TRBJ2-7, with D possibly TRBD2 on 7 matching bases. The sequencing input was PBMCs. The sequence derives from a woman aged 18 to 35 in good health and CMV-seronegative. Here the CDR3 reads CASSLVGGGLYEQYF. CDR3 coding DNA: TGTGCCAGCAGCTTGGTAGGGGGAGGGCTTTACGAGCAGTACTTC. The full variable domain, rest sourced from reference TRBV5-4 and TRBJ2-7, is ETGVTQSPTHLIKTRGQQVTLRCSSQSGHNTVSWYQQALGQGPQFIFQYYREEENGRGNFPPRFSGLQFPNYSSELNVNALELDDSALYLCASSLVGGGLYEQYFGPGTRLTVT.